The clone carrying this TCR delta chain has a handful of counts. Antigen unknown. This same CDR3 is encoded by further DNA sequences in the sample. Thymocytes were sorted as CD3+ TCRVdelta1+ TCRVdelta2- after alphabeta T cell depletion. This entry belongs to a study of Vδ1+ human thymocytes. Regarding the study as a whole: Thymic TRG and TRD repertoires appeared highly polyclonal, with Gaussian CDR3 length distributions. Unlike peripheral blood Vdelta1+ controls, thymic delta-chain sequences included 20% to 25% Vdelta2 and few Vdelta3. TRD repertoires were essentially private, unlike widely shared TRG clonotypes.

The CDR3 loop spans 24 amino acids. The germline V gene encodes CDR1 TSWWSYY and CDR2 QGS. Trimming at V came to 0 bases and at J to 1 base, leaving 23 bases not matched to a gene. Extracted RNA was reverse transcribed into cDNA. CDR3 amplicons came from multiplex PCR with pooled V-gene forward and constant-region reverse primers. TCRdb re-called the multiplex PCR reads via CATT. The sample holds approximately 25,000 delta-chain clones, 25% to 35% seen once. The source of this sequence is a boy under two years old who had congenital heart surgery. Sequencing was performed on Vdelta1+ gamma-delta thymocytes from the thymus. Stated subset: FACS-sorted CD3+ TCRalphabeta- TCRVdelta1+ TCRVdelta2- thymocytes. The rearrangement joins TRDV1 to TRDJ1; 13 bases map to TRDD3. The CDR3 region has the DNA TGTGCTCTTGGGGAACTAGTCCCCTTACCCACCCGACTGGGGGATACGCGGGGCACCGATAAACTCATCTTT. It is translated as CALGELVPLPTRLGDTRGTDKLIF.